The 2 T cell receptor beta chains in this list originate from one sample, sequenced in a study of T cell responses to AZD1222 COVID-19 vaccine. This table comes from immunoSEQ multiplex PCR, and its TCRdb copy is limited to in-frame clones, with some not included. Of roughly 55,000 clones in the sample, 89% are singletons; the top ten hold just under 2%. The sequences come from peripheral blood, collected on day 0 of AZD1222 vaccination. The receptors were gathered from an adult in good health.

The rearrangement joins TRBV28 to TRBJ1-4; possible D gene TRBD1, 6 bases. Trimming cost V 6 bases and J 8 bases, with 16 bases left between them. The CDR3 is made up of 14 amino acids. Germline-derived CDR1 and CDR2 are MDHEN and SYDVKM. The CDR3, as DNA: TGTGCCAGCAGCCTCAGGGGACTAAGAGAAAAACTGTTTTTT. It codes for CASSLRGLREKLFF. Filled out from reference TRBV28 and TRBJ1-4, the complete variable domain reads DVKVTQSSRYLVKRTGEKVFLECVQDMDHENMFWYRQDPGLGLRLIYFSYDVKMKEKGDIPEGYSVSREKKERFSLILESASTNQTSMYLCASSLRGLREKLFFGSGTQLSVL.

The chain joins TRBV4-1 to TRBJ2-7, with 8 bases that match TRBD1. CDR1 MGHRA and CDR2 YSYEKL come from the germline V gene. There are 19 residues in the CDR3. V lost 1 base, J lost 0 bases, and 14 bases stayed unmatched. CDR3 sequence (DNA): TGCGCCAGCAGCCAAGTTTGGGGACAGGTCCACCGGGACTCCTACGAGCAGTACTTC. This translates into CASSQVWGQVHRDSYEQYF.